The rows below give T cell receptor beta chains drawn from one sample of a study of blood T cell repertoires in COVID-19. Sequencing used immunoSEQ multiplex PCR; TCRdb keeps in-frame clones, though not all of them. The sample consists of a few hundred thousand clones, over 70% of them appearing once. Sequencing was carried out using peripheral blood. All receptors come from a man aged 50 to 59 with active or convalescent COVID-19. CDR3s include the opening cysteine and the closing phenylalanine or tryptophan. A D gene is named only where the DNA matches it firmly. Only some rows state a clone size, as once, few, many or a class for expanded clones.

D	size	V	J	CDR3	DNA
-	few	TRBV5-4	TRBJ1-2	CASSLKWTDNYGYTF	TGTGCCAGCAGCTTAAAATGGACAGACAACTATGGCTACACCTTC
TRBD1	-	TRBV25-1	TRBJ1-2	CASSLGQGSNYGYTF	TGTGCCAGCAGTCTGGGACAGGGGTCTAACTATGGCTACACCTTC
-	-	TRBV27	TRBJ2-7	CASSLMGAPEQYF	TGTGCCAGTAGTCTCATGGGGGCCCCCGAGCAGTACTTC
-	once	TRBV7-9	TRBJ1-3	CASSLTEGNTIYF	TGTGCCAGCAGCTTAACGGAGGGAAACACCATATATTTT
TRBD1	few	TRBV5-1	TRBJ1-2	CASSETGGLGYTF	TGCGCCAGCAGCGAAACAGGGGGCCTTGGCTACACCTTC
-	few	TRBV2	TRBJ1-4	CASSVDSISEKLFF	TGTGCCAGCAGCGTCGACAGTATTAGTGAAAAACTGTTTTTT
-	-	TRBV7-8	TRBJ2-1	CASSLEARGLNEQFF	TGTGCCAGCAGCTTAGAAGCCCGGGGTTTGAATGAGCAGTTCTTC
-	-	TRBV27	TRBJ2-1	CASIADTGSSYNEQFF	TGTGCCAGCATCGCAGACACGGGGAGCTCCTACAATGAGCAGTTCTTC
TRBD1	few	TRBV11-2	TRBJ2-7	CASRPRTGGKYEQYF	TGTGCCAGCAGACCTCGGACAGGGGGCAAGTACGAGCAGTACTTC
-	-	TRBV2	TRBJ2-3	CASTPGGGKSTDTQYF	TGTGCCAGCACCCCGGGGGGCGGGAAGAGCACAGATACGCAGTATTTT
-	-	TRBV30	TRBJ1-1	CAWRRAGVENTEAFF	TGTGCCTGGAGGAGGGCAGGGGTTGAGAACACTGAAGCTTTCTTT
TRBD2	-	TRBV5-1	TRBJ2-2	CASSRSGTSGMNTGELFF	TGCGCCAGCAGCCGATCCGGGACTAGCGGAATGAACACCGGGGAGCTGTTTTTT
TRBD1	once	TRBV28	TRBJ1-4	CASSPQTGGGEKLFF	TGTGCCAGCAGTCCCCAGACAGGGGGCGGCGAAAAACTGTTTTTT